These 18 T cell receptor beta chains were sequenced from one sample in a study of cytomegalovirus exposure and HLA in healthy donors. With 60 Vbeta and 13 Jbeta primers, the PCR was carried out. Generated by immunoSEQ multiplex PCR, the TCRdb table keeps only in-frame clones and is missing some. The sample records 100,000 or so clones, under 80% being singletons. Sequencing input: PBMCs. These receptor sequences come from a man aged 40-50 years in good health and CMV-seronegative.

The CDR3 protein is CASSDGAGGETQYF. DNA of the CDR3: TGTGCCAGCAGTGATGGTGCGGGGGGGGAGACCCAGTACTTC. The genes are TRBV25-1 and TRBJ2-5, with 9 bases identical to TRBD2. Germline loops: CDR1 MGHDK, CDR2 SYGVNS. This CDR3 region has 14 residues. Losses at the gene ends were 3 bases for V and 5 bases for J; bases not matched to a gene: 4.

The J gene is TRBJ2-5, the V gene TRBV5-1; tentatively, D is TRBD2 (6 bases). Germline V CDR1 and CDR2: SGHRS, YFSETQ. This CDR3 is built from 16 residues. Trimming left V 1 base short and J 1 base short, with 14 bases between. CDR3 in DNA: TGCGCCAGCAGCTTGCAATTGGGGGGTACCCAAGAGACCCAGTACTTC. Encoded protein: CASSLQLGGTQETQYF.

The chain has TRBV11-2 and TRBJ2-1, with D possibly being TRBD1 (5 bases). Trimming removed 1 base at V and 10 bases at J, with 8 bases between. CDR1 and CDR2 from the germline V gene are SGHAT and FQNNGV. The CDR3 is 12 amino acids. Written as DNA, the CDR3 is TGTGCCAGCAGCTTAGGCAGGGTGGAGCAGTTCTTC. Protein product: CASSLGRVEQFF.

The rearrangement joins TRBV5-4 to TRBJ1-2, with D tentatively TRBD1 (5 bases). The CDR3 spans 13 residues. In germline, CDR1 is SGHNT, CDR2 YYREEE (reference sequence). The V and J ends lost 3 bases and 3 bases respectively, with 9 bases between them. The CDR3 nucleotides are TGTGCCAGCAGCTCAGACAGTTACTATGGCTACACCTTC. Encoded protein: CASSSDSYYGYTF.

The chain carries TRBV9 and TRBJ2-7, with D uncertain. The V end was cut by 5 bases, the J end by 2 bases, with 8 bases between. This CDR3 is 12 amino acids long. The germline gives CDR1 SGDLS, CDR2 YYNGEE. CDR3 in DNA: TGTGCCAGCAGGGAACAGACCTACGAGCAGTACTTC. This translates into CASREQTYEQYF.

The chain combines TRBV2 with TRBJ1-4; unclear D gene. This CDR3 is 14 amino acids long. Germline V lookup: CDR1 SNHLY, CDR2 FYNNEI. V was shortened by 1 base and J by 12 bases, with 15 bases between the two germline ends. The CDR3 loop is CASSEGAGARELFF. CDR3 sequence (DNA): TGTGCCAGCAGTGAAGGGGCAGGCGCAAGAGAACTGTTTTTT.

The gene calls are TRBV7-9 and TRBJ1-2, with TRBD1 identical over 7 bases. The V gene's germline CDR1 is SEHNR and CDR2 FQNEAQ (reference sequence). V dropped 5 bases and J dropped 1; count of bases not matched to a gene: 10. This CDR3 comprises 16 residues. The CDR3 loop is CASSRSWGQNNYGYTF. CDR3 sequence (DNA): TGTGCCAGCAGCCGATCATGGGGACAGAATAACTATGGCTACACCTTC.

The rearrangement uses TRBV2 and TRBJ2-3; D is perhaps TRBD2 (6 bases). Between the trimmed V and J ends, which lost 7 bases and 4 bases, there was a span of 9 bases. Germline V CDR1 and CDR2: SNHLY, FYNNEI. This CDR3 spans 12 amino acids. This chain's CDR3 is CASKGGADTQYF. The CDR3 DNA reads TGTGCCAGCAAGGGAGGAGCAGATACGCAGTATTTT.

The chain employs TRBV7-8 and TRBJ1-2; D might be TRBD1 (5 bases). The CDR3 has 15 residues. The germline CDR1 and CDR2 sequences are SGHVS and FQNEAQ. With 5 bases removed from V and 2 bases from J, the gap between germline ends came to 15 bases. The CDR3 is CASSPLNGGNYGYTF. In DNA, the CDR3 is TGTGCCAGCAGCCCCCTTAATGGGGGGAACTATGGCTACACCTTC.

The V gene is TRBV6-5, the J gene TRBJ1-5, with 8 positions matching TRBD1. Trimming took 2 bases from V and 6 from J; bases not matched to a gene: 9. In germline, CDR1 is MNHEY, CDR2 SVGAGI. The CDR3 loop spans 16 amino acids. The CDR3 DNA reads as TGTGCCAGCAGTTACGGTGGGGCAGGGGGCGGTCAGCCCCAGCATTTT. Translating it yields CASSYGGAGGGQPQHF.

The chain couples TRBV19 to TRBJ2-3, with 11 bases aligning to TRBD2. The CDR3 length is 14 residues. From germline, CDR1 is LNHDA and CDR2 SQIVND (reference sequence). The junction had 7 bases not matched to a gene; V was cut back by 10 bases and J by 4 bases. The CDR3 protein is CATKLAGASDTQYF. CDR3 bases: TGTGCCACTAAACTAGCGGGGGCTTCAGATACGCAGTATTTT.

The rearrangement links TRBV2 to TRBJ2-7, with D possibly TRBD1 on 6 matching bases. CDR1 is SNHLY, CDR2 FYNNEI, per germline. V lost 6 bases and J 2 bases, leaving 17 bases between the germline ends. This CDR3 spans 15 amino acids. The CDR3: CASSLPKGQTYEQYF. CDR3 bases: TGTGCCAGCAGCCTCCCAAAGGGACAAACCTACGAGCAGTACTTC. The whole variable domain, filled in from reference TRBV2 and TRBJ2-7, reads EPEVTQTPSHQVTQMGQEVILRCVPISNHLYFYWYRQILGQKVEFLVSFYNNEISEKSEIFDDQFSVERPDGSNFTLKIRSTKLEDSAMYFCASSLPKGQTYEQYFGPGTRLTVT.

The chain is built from TRBV19 and TRBJ1-2; perhaps TRBD1 as D (6 bases). The V and J ends lost 4 bases and 8 bases respectively, with 14 bases between them. CDR3 length: 13 amino acids. Germline V gene data show CDR1 as LNHDA and CDR2 as SQIVND (reference sequence). CDR3 region: CASSTNRDTGYTF. The CDR3 coding sequence is TGTGCCAGTAGTACAAACCGGGACACAGGCTACACCTTC.

J is TRBJ1-2 and V is TRBV21-1. TRBV21-1 is assigned pseudogene status. This CDR3 contains 13 residues. The CDR3 region has the DNA TGTGCCAGCAGCAAGAGGACTTCGGTTGGCTACACCTTC. Amino acid sequence: CASSKRTSVGYTF.

The chain has TRBV7-3 and TRBJ1-1; D not resolved. V was shortened by 5 bases and J by 6 bases, with 16 bases between the two germline ends. The V gene's germline CDR1 is SGHTA and CDR2 FQGTGA. This CDR3 spans 14 amino acids. CDR3 sequence reads: CASSARAGFAEAFF. The CDR3 DNA reads TGTGCCAGCAGCGCGCGCGCGGGTTTCGCTGAAGCTTTCTTT. Supplemented by reference TRBV7-3 and TRBJ1-1, the full variable domain reads GAGVSQTPSNKVTEKGKYVELRCDPISGHTALYWYRQSLGQGPEFLIYFQGTGAADDSGLPNDRFFAVRPEGSVSTLKIQRTERGDSAVYLCASSARAGFAEAFFGQGTRLTVV.

V gene TRBV7-9 combines with J gene TRBJ1-1, with D unresolved. V lost 1 base, J lost 2 bases, and 5 bases lay in between. Germline loops: CDR1 SEHNR, CDR2 FQNEAQ (reference sequence). The CDR3 extends over 13 amino acids. The CDR3 region is CASSLEANTEAFF. The DNA for the CDR3 is TGTGCCAGCAGCTTAGAAGCTAACACTGAAGCTTTCTTT.

This rearrangement joins TRBV11-2 to TRBJ1-1; 9 nucleotides align to TRBD1. V was clipped by 6 bases and J by 1 base; unmatched bases: 9. Germline V gene data show CDR1 as SGHAT and CDR2 as FQNNGV. This CDR3 contains 16 residues. Written as DNA, the CDR3 is TGTGCCAGCAGTAAACCGACAGGGGGTTCGAACACTGAAGCTTTCTTT. This translates into CASSKPTGGSNTEAFF.

Comments on this clone: Other DNA sequences in this specimen translate into the identical CDR3. The chain uses TRBV28 and TRBJ1-3, with a tentative D call TRBD1 (6 bases). The CDR3 length is 16 residues. From germline, CDR1 is MDHEN and CDR2 SYDVKM. Between the trimmed V and J ends, which lost 8 bases and 4 bases, there was a span of 21 bases. The chain's CDR3 is CASALPAGALGNTIYF. The DNA for the CDR3 is TGTGCCAGCGCCCTGCCTGCGGGGGCACTAGGAAACACCATATATTTT.